The rows below give T cell receptor beta chains drawn from one sample of a study of post-analysis software for immune sequencing data. TCRdb reprocessed the PCR reads via MiXCR and lists one record per CDR3 protein. The sample carries about 540,000 distinct CDR3 sequences, about a third recorded once. The sample was blood. The receptors originated from a girl aged 2 to 17 with multiple sclerosis. The conserved cysteine and the conserved F or W are not part of the CDR3 here. A row's size may be missing; if present it is once, few, many or a size class.

J | size | length | V | CDR3
TRBJ2-5 | - | 13 | TRBV15 | ATSRDLTLGETQY
TRBJ2-7 | few | 12 | TRBV9 | ASSVGTVLYEQY
TRBJ2-3 | - | 12 | TRBV27 | ASSSRDSTDTRY
TRBJ2-1 | few | 13 | TRBV27 | ASSTSGGFIGEQF
TRBJ2-7 | few | 13 | TRBV7-2 | ASSSGGQYSYEQY
TRBJ2-5 | few | 15 | TRBV11-2 | ASSSLASGGPWETQY
TRBJ1-2 | few | 10 | TRBV5-1 | ASSPRDDGYT
TRBJ2-5 | - | 12 | TRBV10-3 | AITPGQGRETQY
TRBJ2-1 | - | 14 | TRBV6-5 | ASRTTRLAGLNEQF
TRBJ1-2 | - | 12 | TRBV10-3 | AISVELANYGYT
TRBJ2-3 | - | 14 | TRBV7-9 | ASSKGTGGTTDTQY
TRBJ1-5 | - | 14 | TRBV20-1 | SARELGARQNQPQH
TRBJ2-6 | few | 14 | TRBV4-2 | ASSREREAGADVLT
TRBJ2-3 | few | 14 | TRBV20-1 | SARDRRLTSTDTQY
TRBJ2-2 | - | 12 | TRBV2 | ASSVEYNTGELF
TRBJ2-3 | - | 14 | TRBV11-2 | ASSLDAGPITDTQY
TRBJ2-6 | - | 16 | TRBV5-1 | VSELQGAPGTGANVLT
TRBJ2-2 | - | 15 | TRBV7-9 | ASSLGYPGLNTGELF
TRBJ2-6 | - | 15 | TRBV5-6 | ASSPPRQGAGANVLT
TRBJ1-2 | few | 11 | TRBV7-3 | ASSLARDRHFT
TRBJ2-7 | - | 13 | TRBV4-1 | ASSMPAGGTYEQY
TRBJ2-1 | - | 14 | TRBV9 | ASSVGAGAPLNEQF
TRBJ2-3 | few | 13 | TRBV12-3/TRBV12-4 | ASSPGTSGAKAQY
TRBJ2-5 | - | 15 | TRBV6-6 | ASRGTTDRTSQETQY
TRBJ2-3 | - | 15 | TRBV20-1 | SARDPFGAGTPDTQY
TRBJ1-1 | - | 13 | TRBV12-3/TRBV12-4 | ASSPTIAPNTEAF
TRBJ2-5 | - | 12 | TRBV27 | ASSSTGTGMVQY
TRBJ2-1 | - | 13 | TRBV9 | ASSVGWSSYNEQF
TRBJ2-3 | few | 12 | TRBV18 | ASSPPEYTDTQY
TRBJ2-3 | - | 12 | TRBV9 | ASSLDSRADTQY
TRBJ2-7 | few | 11 | TRBV10-3 | AISEGQGDEQY
TRBJ2-3 | few | 13 | TRBV20-1 | SARGSRGTADTQY
TRBJ2-1 | few | 16 | TRBV20-1 | SARPGLAGGSSYNEQF
TRBJ2-6 | - | 14 | TRBV7-3 | ASSLISGTGANVLT
TRBJ2-3 | few | 11 | TRBV20-1 | SAKDGATDTQY
TRBJ2-4 | few | 11 | TRBV7-9 | ASASGVKNIQY
TRBJ2-1 | few | 13 | TRBV7-8 | ASSPVLRRNNEQF
TRBJ2-1 | - | 15 | TRBV12-3/TRBV12-4 | ASSPTEGRKPLIEQF
TRBJ2-3 | - | 10 | TRBV3-1 | ASSKDKDTQY
TRBJ2-7 | medium-sized | 10 | TRBV2 | ASKLASEEQY
TRBJ2-3 | - | 13 | TRBV9 | ASSAHAVGEATQY
TRBJ1-4 | - | 14 | TRBV3-1 | ASSQDGGQGPYKLF
TRBJ1-2 | few | 10 | TRBV5-1 | ASSTDRVGYT
TRBJ2-1 | - | 15 | TRBV19 | ASSLFSRTAFFNEQF
TRBJ1-2 | - | 13 | TRBV9 | ASSARQTGNDGYT
TRBJ1-5 | - | 11 | TRBV10-1 | ASSEISRGPQH
TRBJ1-2 | - | 11 | TRBV2 | ASSLRRPGGYT
TRBJ2-3 | few | 12 | TRBV7-8 | ASSLIIPTDTQY